A selection of T cell receptor beta chains follows, all from one sample in a study of blood T cell repertoires in COVID-19. Some clones are missing from TCRdb's copy, which holds only in-frame ones; the method was immunoSEQ multiplex PCR. The sample has roughly 200,000 clones, roughly three quarters seen once. The specimen was peripheral blood. These receptors were obtained from a woman in her forties with COVID-19, enrolled during active disease. Each CDR3 is given with its conserved first and last residue. The D gene is left open where the match is weak. Expanded clones get a size class; other rows say once, few or many, or leave the size out.

clone size	J gene	D gene	V gene	CDR3 protein	CDR3 DNA
NA	TRBJ1-6	TRBD1	TRBV25-1	CASSISDRGNSPLHF	TGTGCCAGCAGTATCTCGGACAGGGGGAATTCACCCCTCCACTTT
NA	TRBJ1-3	TRBD1	TRBV18	CASSSTRDRAGNTIYF	TGTGCCAGCTCGTCGACCCGGGACAGGGCTGGAAACACCATATATTTT
few	TRBJ2-1	TRBD1	TRBV6-5	CASSKDRGFDEQFF	TGTGCCAGCAGTAAGGACAGGGGGTTCGATGAGCAGTTCTTC
few	TRBJ2-7	TRBD1	TRBV18	CASSPPQGAGYEQYF	TGTGCCAGCTCACCACCGCAGGGGGCAGGCTACGAGCAGTACTTC
NA	TRBJ1-3	NA	TRBV4-1	CASSQAGANTIYF	TGCGCCAGCAGCCAAGCTGGGGCGAACACCATATATTTT
NA	TRBJ1-2	NA	TRBV5-1	CASSSGGYGYTF	TGCGCCAGCAGCTCCGGGGGTTATGGCTACACCTTC
NA	TRBJ2-1	NA	TRBV5-1	CASSPRTAHHNEQFF	TGCGCCAGCAGCCCCCGGACTGCCCACCACAATGAGCAGTTCTTC
NA	TRBJ1-5	TRBD1	TRBV7-8	CASSLAGTGTNQPQHF	TGTGCCAGCAGCTTAGCGGGGACAGGGACCAATCAGCCCCAGCATTTT
NA	TRBJ2-2	TRBD2	TRBV7-6	CASSYTSGSFLGELFF	TGTGCCAGCAGCTATACTAGCGGGAGTTTCCTCGGGGAGCTGTTTTTT
few	TRBJ2-7	NA	TRBV15	CATSPILTGTRHEQYF	TGTGCCACCAGCCCTATCCTAACAGGGACAAGACACGAGCAGTACTTC
NA	TRBJ2-7	NA	TRBV29-1	CSVERPPYEQYF	TGCAGCGTCGAGCGCCCACCCTACGAGCAGTACTTC
few	TRBJ1-5	NA	TRBV5-6	CASSRTGRLFSNQPQHF	TGTGCCAGCAGCCGAACAGGGCGATTATTCAGCAATCAGCCCCAGCATTTT
NA	TRBJ1-4	TRBD1	TRBV2	CASIPGTGYEKLFF	TGTGCCAGCATCCCCGGGACAGGGTATGAAAAACTGTTTTTT
NA	TRBJ2-7	NA	TRBV24-1	CATSDVRGRTYEQYF	TGTGCCACCAGTGACGTCAGGGGCCGGACCTACGAGCAGTACTTC
NA	TRBJ2-2	TRBD1	TRBV24-1	CATSDSTGTGTGELFF	TGTGCCACCAGTGATTCCACCGGGACAGGGACCGGGGAGCTGTTTTTT
many	TRBJ2-1	NA	TRBV5-1	CASSLDGYSYNEQFF	TGCGCCAGCAGCTTGGACGGGTATAGCTACAATGAGCAGTTCTTC
NA	TRBJ2-1	NA	TRBV5-1	CASSFRSGDEQFF	TGCGCCAGCAGCTTCAGGTCGGGGGATGAGCAGTTCTTC
NA	TRBJ1-2	TRBD1	TRBV5-1	CASSLLVDRGLSGYTF	TGCGCCAGCAGCCTTCTCGTAGACAGGGGGCTTTCGGGCTACACCTTC
medium-sized	TRBJ2-5	NA	TRBV4-1	CASGSEGGETQYF	TGCGCCAGCGGTTCGGAGGGTGGAGAGACCCAGTACTTC
many	TRBJ1-4	TRBD1	TRBV10-3	CAISGKDRGDEKLFF	TGTGCCATCAGTGGAAAGGACAGGGGGGATGAAAAACTGTTTTTT
NA	TRBJ1-1	NA	TRBV6-4	CASSVQPNTEAFF	TGTGCCAGCAGTGTACAGCCGAACACTGAAGCTTTCTTT
NA	TRBJ1-6	NA	TRBV11-2	CASSLELSNSPLHF	TGTGCCAGCAGCTTAGAACTTAGTAATTCACCCCTCCACTTT
once	TRBJ2-1	TRBD2	TRBV18	CASSPPRSGAGGPNNEQFF	TGTGCCAGCTCACCACCGAGGAGCGGAGCGGGAGGGCCCAACAATGAGCAGTTCTTC
NA	TRBJ1-2	NA	TRBV7-2	CASSLAVGDYYGYTF	TGTGCCAGCAGCTTAGCCGTCGGGGACTACTATGGCTACACCTTC
NA	TRBJ1-2	NA	TRBV27	CASRGSYYGYTF	TGTGCCAGCCGCGGGAGTTACTATGGCTACACCTTC
NA	TRBJ2-7	TRBD2	TRBV2	CASSPGLAGGFSYEQYF	TGTGCCAGCAGCCCGGGACTAGCGGGAGGTTTCTCCTACGAGCAGTACTTC
NA	TRBJ1-5	TRBD1	TRBV4-3	CASSQSARGLQQPQHF	TGCGCCAGCAGCCAATCGGCCAGGGGGCTTCAACAGCCCCAGCATTTT
NA	TRBJ2-3	NA	TRBV29-1	CSVNPPSAGTDTQYF	TGCAGCGTCAACCCCCCTTCGGCGGGCACAGATACGCAGTATTTT
once	TRBJ2-3	TRBD2	TRBV6-6	CASSRGWTSVGADTQYF	TGTGCCAGCAGTCGCGGGTGGACTAGCGTGGGGGCAGATACGCAGTATTTT
once	TRBJ2-7	TRBD2	TRBV19	CASRETGLAGYYEQYF	TGTGCGAGTAGGGAGACGGGACTAGCGGGTTACTACGAGCAGTACTTC
NA	TRBJ1-2	TRBD1	TRBV19	CASPDRTGGYTF	TGTGCCAGCCCGGACAGGACAGGGGGCTACACCTTC
NA	TRBJ1-5	TRBD1	TRBV2	CASSPRTGSNQPQHF	TGTGCCAGCAGCCCCCGGACAGGGAGCAATCAGCCCCAGCATTTT
NA	TRBJ2-2	TRBD1	TRBV19	CASSRDRGTGELFF	TGTGCCAGTAGTAGGGACAGGGGCACCGGGGAGCTGTTTTTT
once	TRBJ1-1	TRBD1	TRBV15	CATSRVQGTEAFF	TGTGCCACCAGCAGAGTACAGGGGACTGAAGCTTTCTTT
NA	TRBJ1-1	TRBD1	TRBV7-9	CASSPGANRGIANEAFF	TGTGCCAGCAGCCCCGGCGCCAACAGGGGAATTGCTAATGAAGCTTTCTTT
NA	TRBJ2-2	TRBD2	TRBV5-1	CASSPEPSGSTGELFF	TGCGCCAGCAGCCCGGAACCTAGCGGGTCCACGGGGGAGCTGTTTTTT
NA	TRBJ2-3	TRBD1	TRBV5-1	CASSSLTGSTDTQYF	TGCGCCAGCAGCTCATTGACAGGGTCCACAGATACGCAGTATTTT
once	TRBJ2-1	NA	TRBV7-2	CASSLQAREMQEQFF	TGTGCCAGCAGCTTACAAGCGAGGGAGATGCAAGAGCAGTTCTTC
NA	TRBJ2-3	NA	TRBV4-1	CASSQIPRAHTDTQYF	TGCGCCAGCAGCCAAATACCCCGCGCCCACACAGATACGCAGTATTTT
once	TRBJ1-4	TRBD1	TRBV19	CASSRTTGFGILFF	TGTGCCAGTAGTAGGACGACAGGGTTCGGTATTCTGTTTTTT
once	TRBJ1-3	NA	TRBV19	CASSHRRFSGNTIYF	TGTGCCAGTAGTCACAGACGGTTCTCTGGAAACACCATATATTTT
NA	TRBJ2-7	NA	TRBV30	CAWSVIAGEQYF	TGTGCCTGGAGTGTAATTGCGGGCGAGCAGTACTTC
NA	TRBJ2-7	TRBD2	TRBV7-2	CASSHSGGAYEQYF	TGTGCCAGCAGCCATAGCGGGGGGGCCTACGAGCAGTACTTC
NA	TRBJ2-7	TRBD1	TRBV7-2	CASSRTGFSYEQYF	TGTGCCAGCAGTCGGACAGGATTCTCCTACGAGCAGTACTTC
NA	TRBJ2-2	TRBD2	TRBV27	CAGGRSNTGELFF	TGTGCCGGCGGGAGATCGAACACCGGGGAGCTGTTTTTT
NA	TRBJ2-1	NA	TRBV7-8	CASGPGAPYNEQFF	TGTGCCAGCGGGCCAGGGGCCCCCTACAATGAGCAGTTCTTC
few	TRBJ2-7	TRBD2	TRBV30	CAWSWSGGGSYEQYF	TGTGCCTGGAGTTGGAGCGGGGGGGGTTCCTACGAGCAGTACTTC
NA	TRBJ2-2	TRBD2	TRBV5-1	CASSPVSSGRGTGELFF	TGCGCCAGCAGCCCCGTCTCTAGCGGGAGGGGCACCGGGGAGCTGTTTTTT
NA	TRBJ2-7	NA	TRBV2	CASSAESALGEQYF	TGTGCCAGCAGCGCCGAGAGCGCGCTAGGCGAGCAGTACTTC
NA	TRBJ1-2	NA	TRBV7-2	CASSSYLRRGTNYGYTF	TGTGCCAGCAGCTCGTACCTGAGGCGGGGCACTAACTATGGCTACACCTTC
NA	TRBJ2-5	NA	TRBV7-2	CASSLGLETQYF	TGTGCCAGCAGCTTAGGACTAGAGACCCAGTACTTC
NA	TRBJ2-7	TRBD2	TRBV10-3	CATQTSGGAFDEQYF	TGTGCCACCCAAACTAGCGGGGGGGCTTTCGACGAGCAGTACTTC
NA	TRBJ1-4	TRBD1	TRBV19	CASSPRGTGEKKLFF	TGTGCCAGTAGTCCAAGGGGGACAGGGGAGAAAAAACTGTTTTTT
NA	TRBJ2-4	TRBD1	TRBV19	CASSIWDSPTSIQYF	TGTGCCAGTAGTATATGGGACAGCCCAACGAGCATTCAGTACTTC
NA	TRBJ2-2	TRBD1	TRBV25-1	CASTRDSPNTGELFF	TGTGCCAGCACCCGGGACAGCCCGAACACCGGGGAGCTGTTTTTT